This T cell receptor (beta chain) was observed in a study of regulatory T cells in long-lasting Graves disease. Time point meaning: persistent/refractory GD, antithyroid drugs over 5 years with positive TRAb. There was RNA extracted from PBMCs, and the TCR library was made from it. EDTA tubes held roughly 9 milliliters of peripheral blood from each patient. TCR beta libraries were built with iRepertoire HTBI primers and Arm-PCR of CDR3 regions. Via MiXCR, TCRdb re-called the multiplex PCR reads, giving one row per CDR3 protein. The sample lists roughly 470,000 distinct CDR3 sequences, less than 25% occurring once. General study results and limits: TCR diversity was lower in persistent than newly diagnosed Graves' disease.

This clonotype has a count of ten or more. Its antigen is not known. This clonotype originated in a female donor with Graves disease. Specimen: peripheral blood mononuclear cells (PBMCs), collected when the disease was refractory, from a patient treated with antithyroid drugs.

As DNA, the CDR3 is TGTGCCAGCACCTCCTTAAGGATGGACAGGGGCTACGAGCAGTACTTC. Its translation: CASTSLRMDRGYEQYF. The chain carries TRBV6-1 and TRBJ2-7, with TRBD1 matching 9 bases. V was pared by 7 bases and J by 3 bases, with 13 bases of the junction left unmatched. This CDR3 is 16 amino acids long. Germline lookup yields CDR1 MNHNS and CDR2 SASEGT.